This T cell receptor beta chain derives from a study of PD-1 blockade in mismatch repair-deficient tumors. Study observations and caveats: Tumor-resident clones, often undetectable pretreatment in blood, expanded then contracted after pembrolizumab.

TCRdb's copy holds only in-frame clones and misses some; the assay was immunoSEQ multiplex PCR. The sample has 14,000 or so clones; under 90% are singletons. Time point noted: approximately ten-day in vitro stimulation with candidate neoantigen peptide 4. Every patient had mismatch repair deficiency by PCR or immunohistochemistry. With 4 bases removed from V and 3 bases from J, the gap between germline ends came to 19 bases. The CDR3 is 16 amino acids. Germline V CDR1 and CDR2: SGHNT, YYREEE (reference sequence). Regarding this clone: Its specificity is not known.

The rearrangement joins TRBV5-4 to TRBJ1-1, with unresolved D. The origin of this receptor is an adult with mismatch repair-deficient cancer. The sample was cells cultured in vitro, taken from a patient treated with pembrolizumab. The CDR3 spells CASSPRWGAPDTEAFF. In DNA form, the CDR3 reads TGTGCCAGCAGCCCCCGTTGGGGTGCTCCGGACACTGAAGCTTTCTTT.